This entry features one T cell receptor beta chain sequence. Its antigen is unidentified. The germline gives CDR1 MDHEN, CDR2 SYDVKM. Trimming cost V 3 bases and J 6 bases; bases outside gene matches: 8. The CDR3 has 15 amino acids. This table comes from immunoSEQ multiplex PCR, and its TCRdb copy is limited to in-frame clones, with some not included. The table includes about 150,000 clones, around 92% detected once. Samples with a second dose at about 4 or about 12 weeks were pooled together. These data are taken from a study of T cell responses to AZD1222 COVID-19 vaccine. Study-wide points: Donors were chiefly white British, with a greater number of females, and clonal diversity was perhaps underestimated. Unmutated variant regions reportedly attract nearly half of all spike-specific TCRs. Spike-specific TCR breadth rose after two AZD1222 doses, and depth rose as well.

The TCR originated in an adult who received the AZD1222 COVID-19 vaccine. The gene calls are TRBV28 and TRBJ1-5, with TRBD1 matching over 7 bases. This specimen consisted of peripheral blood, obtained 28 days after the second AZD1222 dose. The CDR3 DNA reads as TGTGCCAGCAGTTTCCCGACAGGGTTTGGTCAGCCCCAGCATTTT. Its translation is CASSFPTGFGQPQHF.